The 27 T cell receptor beta chains in this list originate from one sample, sequenced in a study of T cell changes during pregnancy in multiple sclerosis. The table came from immunoSEQ multiplex PCR; TCRdb's copy has only in-frame clones and leaves some out. The table includes 35,000 to 45,000 clones, approximately 91% detected once. Source: CD4+ T cells from peripheral blood mononuclear cells, taken in the first trimester of pregnancy. Source of these receptors: a female donor with multiple sclerosis, enrolled in a pregnancy study.

J is TRBJ1-2 and V is TRBV7-9, with 11 bases fitting TRBD1. The CDR3 spans 15 residues. The V gene end was trimmed by 5 bases and the J gene end by 8 bases; junction bases not matched to a gene: 10. The germline CDR1 and CDR2 sequences are SEHNR and FQNEAQ (reference sequence). The CDR3 protein is CASSVGQGGLEGYTF. Written as DNA, the CDR3 is TGTGCCAGCAGCGTGGGACAGGGGGGTTTGGAGGGCTACACCTTC.

The rearrangement joins TRBV5-1 to TRBJ2-3; D is uncertain. Germline V lookup: CDR1 SGHRS, CDR2 YFSETQ. CDR3 length equals 14 residues. V lost 4 bases and J lost 5, with 14 bases in between. CDR3 nucleotides: TGCGCCAGCAGCCCAGTCACAGTTGGAGATACGCAGTATTTT. Its translation: CASSPVTVGDTQYF.

The gene calls are TRBV27 and TRBJ2-3; D remains unclear. V was shortened by 2 bases and J by 8 bases, with 14 bases between the two germline ends. CDR1 and CDR2 from the germline V gene are MNHEY and SMNVEV (reference sequence). The CDR3 spans 14 residues. CDR3 sequence: CASSLGSGSRTQYF. In nucleotides, the CDR3 is TGTGCCAGCAGTTTAGGATCCGGTAGCCGTACGCAGTATTTT.

This clone came up once. An end of the junction differs from the germline gene, which may be a read error. The chain carries TRBV29-1 and TRBJ1-2; D unclear. Germline V gene sequence: CDR1 SQVTM, CDR2 ANQGSEA. The CDR3 consists of 11 residues. CDR3 sequence: CSVVELTGVEF. The CDR3, as DNA: TGCAGCGTTGTCGAGCTGACCGGCGTGGAGTTC.

V is TRBV14 and J is TRBJ2-2; 11 bases align to TRBD1. Germline V gene lookup returns CDR1 SGHDN and CDR2 FVKESK. The CDR3 has 16 residues. With V trimmed by 4 bases and J by 3 bases, 4 bases remained unmatched. The CDR3: CASSLRTGGYTGELFF. The DNA for the CDR3 is TGTGCCAGCAGCCTGAGGACAGGGGGCTACACCGGGGAGCTGTTTTTT.

The chain recombines TRBV6-1 with TRBJ2-5; D unclear. Germline V lookup: CDR1 MNHNS, CDR2 SASEGT. The CDR3 has 15 amino acids. V lost 2 bases and J 1 base, leaving 11 bases between the germline ends. CDR3 coding DNA: TGTGCCAGCAGTGAACAGCCTAGAGGCCAAGAGACCCAGTACTTC. Translating it yields CASSEQPRGQETQYF.

The chain links TRBV7-7 to TRBJ2-7; perhaps TRBD1 as D (5 bases). V was clipped by 5 bases and J by 2 bases, with 10 bases between them. CDR3 length: 13 residues. The germline V gene encodes CDR1 SSHAT and CDR2 FNYEAQ (reference sequence). CDR3 sequence: CASSATGTYEQYF. DNA for the CDR3: TGTGCCAGCAGCGCAACAGGAACCTACGAGCAGTACTTC.

This rearrangement joins TRBV5-1 to TRBJ1-1; a possible D gene is TRBD1 (6 bases). Germline CDR1 and CDR2: SGHRS and YFSETQ. This CDR3 spans 15 amino acids. Trimming removed 0 bases at V and 4 bases at J, with 13 bases between. The CDR3 DNA sequence: TGCGCCAGCAGCTTGGAGGTGGGGGCAGGCACTGAAGCTTTCTTT. This codes for CASSLEVGAGTEAFF.

Here the CDR3 reads CAIRRERGQETQYF. CDR3 DNA: TGTGCCATCAGGAGAGAACGGGGTCAAGAGACCCAGTACTTC. This chain links TRBV10-3 with TRBJ2-5, with D possibly being TRBD2 (5 bases). V shed 6 bases and J shed 2 bases, with 13 bases lying between them. CDR3 size: 14 residues. Germline loops: CDR1 ENHRY, CDR2 SYGVKD.

J is TRBJ2-7 and V is TRBV30; 9 bases fit TRBD1. With V trimmed by 4 bases and J by 5 bases, 12 bases remained unmatched. Germline CDR1 and CDR2: GTSNPN and SVGIG (reference sequence). This CDR3 has 15 residues. The CDR3 nucleotides are TGTGCCTGGAAGAAGGGAGGGACAGGGACGCACGAGCAGTACTTC. It specifies CAWKKGGTGTHEQYF.

V usage is TRBV11-2 and J usage is TRBJ1-5; tentatively, D is TRBD1 (6 bases). Trimming removed 1 base at V and 5 bases at J, with 12 bases between. The CDR3 spans 15 residues. Germline V CDR1 and CDR2: SGHAT, FQNNGV. CDR3 nucleotide sequence: TGTGCCAGCAGCTTAGCAGGTAGGGGGTATCAGCCCCAGCATTTT. Amino acid sequence: CASSLAGRGYQPQHF.

This rearrangement joins TRBV5-1 to TRBJ1-1, with 9 bases matching TRBD1. V lost 4 bases and J lost 1; bases outside the gene matches: 5. The CDR3 covers 15 residues. The germline V gene has CDR1 SGHRS and CDR2 YFSETQ. CDR3 in amino acids: CASSTRTGANTEAFF. In DNA form, the CDR3 reads TGCGCCAGCAGCACTCGGACAGGGGCGAACACTGAAGCTTTCTTT.

This chain links TRBV4-1 with TRBJ2-3; D may be TRBD2 (5 bases). Germline CDR1 and CDR2: MGHRA and YSYEKL. CDR3 length equals 17 residues. Trimming took 0 bases from V and 0 from J, leaving 13 bases between them. The CDR3 DNA follows: TGCGCCAGCAGCCAAGATTGGGAGCGGAGTAGCACAGATACGCAGTATTTT. Amino acid sequence: CASSQDWERSSTDTQYF.

The chain couples TRBV5-1 to TRBJ2-4; weak D call: TRBD2 (5 bases). The CDR3 length is 13 residues. Looked up from germline, CDR1 is SGHRS and CDR2 is YFSETQ. Between the trimmed V and J ends, which lost 4 bases and 12 bases, there was a span of 17 bases. CDR3 sequence reads: CASSPPEAGRQYF. CDR3 DNA sequence: TGCGCCAGCAGCCCGCCGGAGGCAGGACGTCAGTACTTC.

This chain joins TRBV5-6 and TRBJ1-1, with D possibly matching TRBD1 (5 bases). In germline, CDR1 is SGHDT, CDR2 YYEEEE. V lost 3 bases, J lost 0 bases, and 6 bases lay in between. The CDR3 has 13 residues. CDR3: CASSWGVNTEAFF. CDR3 bases: TGTGCCAGCAGCTGGGGCGTGAACACTGAAGCTTTCTTT.

The rearrangement uses TRBV25-1 and TRBJ2-7; 7 bases agree with TRBD1. Losses at the gene ends were 9 bases for V and 0 bases for J; bases not matched to a gene: 2. This CDR3 is 12 amino acids long. CDR1 is MGHDK, CDR2 SYGVNS, per germline. CDR3 sequence (DNA): TGTGCCAGGCGACAGGGCTCCTACGAGCAGTACTTC. It yields the protein CARRQGSYEQYF.

The genes are TRBV11-3 and TRBJ2-1; 7 nucleotides align to TRBD1. J gave up 7 bases and V 0 bases, and 12 bases lay outside the gene matches. Germline V lookup: CDR1 SGHNT, CDR2 YENEEA. The length of the CDR3 is 17 residues. In DNA form, the CDR3 reads TGTGCCAGCAGCTTAGACCCCGGGGCAGGGGGTTGGAATGAGCAGTTCTTC. It translates to CASSLDPGAGGWNEQFF.

The CDR3 coding sequence is TGTGCCAGTAGTATAGACCATAGCAATCAGCCCCAGCATTTT. It specifies CASSIDHSNQPQHF. V and J are TRBV19 and TRBJ1-5; no definite D call. The CDR3 sequence is 14 residues long. V was clipped by 0 bases and J by 0 bases, with 3 bases between them. CDR1 is LNHDA and CDR2 is SQIVND in the germline V gene (reference sequence).

The V call is TRBV23-1, the J call TRBJ2-7, with 7 bases matching TRBD2. TRBV23-1 is filed as an ORF, its function uncertain. The CDR3 length is 16 residues. Trimming removed 2 bases from V and 0 bases from J; junction bases left unmatched: 7. For the CDR3, the DNA is TGCGCCAGCAGTCAACCGGGGGGAGCGTCCTCCTACGAGCAGTACTTC. It translates to CASSQPGGASSYEQYF.

V gene TRBV18 combines with J gene TRBJ2-5; TRBD1 is a possible D gene (6 bases). This CDR3 spans 15 amino acids. V lost 1 base to trimming and J lost 1 base, with 10 bases between them. From germline, CDR1 is KGHSH and CDR2 LQKENI. CDR3 region: CASSPRTASQETQYF. The DNA of the CDR3 is TGTGCCAGCTCACCACGGACAGCTAGCCAAGAGACCCAGTACTTC.

The rearrangement joins TRBV6-6 to TRBJ1-1; TRBD1 matches at 9 bases. V trimming: 7 bases; J trimming: 7 bases; junction bases outside the gene matches: 13. Looked up from germline, CDR1 is MNHNY and CDR2 is SVGAGI (reference sequence). This CDR3 is 15 amino acids long. For the CDR3, the DNA is TGTGCCAGCACTGATACAGGGGGCGTAACACTTGAAGCTTTCTTT. This sequence encodes CASTDTGGVTLEAFF.

V and J are TRBV19 and TRBJ2-7; D is perhaps TRBD1 (7 bases). V was trimmed by 3 bases and J by 3 bases, leaving 15 bases between them. Germline V gene sequence: CDR1 LNHDA, CDR2 SQIVND (reference sequence). This CDR3 has 15 residues. The CDR3, as DNA: TGTGCCAGTAGTATCACCAGGCAGGGGGGCTACGAGCAGTACTTC. Protein sequence: CASSITRQGGYEQYF.

The V and J genes are TRBV5-6 and TRBJ2-3; TRBD2 might be the D (6 bases). Germline V CDR1 and CDR2: SGHDT, YYEEEE. The CDR3 contains 14 residues. Trimming cost V 2 bases and J 4 bases, with 11 bases left between them. The CDR3 nucleotides are TGTGCCAGCAGCTTATTGCGCGGGGCAGATACGCAGTATTTT. Amino acid sequence: CASSLLRGADTQYF.

The chain carries TRBV29-1 and TRBJ2-2, with 10 positions matching TRBD1. Looked up from germline, CDR1 is SQVTM and CDR2 is ANQGSEA. The V segment lost 7 bases and the J segment 5 bases; nucleotides outside the gene matches: 4. This CDR3 is 13 amino acids long. The CDR3: CSARTGGTGELFF. As DNA, the CDR3 is TGCAGCGCCCGGACAGGGGGAACCGGGGAGCTGTTTTTT.

J is TRBJ1-1 and V is TRBV6-6, with 9 bases that match TRBD1. CDR3 length equals 13 residues. The germline CDR1 and CDR2 sequences are MNHNY and SVGAGI (reference sequence). The ends lost 7 bases at V and 6 bases at J; junction bases unmatched: 6. The CDR3 DNA follows: TGTGCCAGCAAGGACAGGGGAGAGGCTGAAGCTTTCTTT. Protein product: CASKDRGEAEAFF.

This clone was seen a handful of times. The J gene is TRBJ2-7, the V gene TRBV6-4; no clear D. The CDR3 covers 11 residues. The V and J ends lost 2 bases and 6 bases respectively, with 5 bases between them. Looked up from germline, CDR1 is MRHNA and CDR2 is SNTAGT. This CDR3 reads CASSDLCEQYF. Here the CDR3 DNA reads TGTGCCAGCAGTGACCTGTGCGAGCAGTACTTC.

The chain combines TRBV5-1 with TRBJ2-7; weak D call: TRBD2 (5 bases). The CDR3 spans 18 residues. The germline gives CDR1 SGHRS, CDR2 YFSETQ. V gave up 0 bases and J gave up 3 bases, with 22 bases separating them. The CDR3 nucleotides are TGCGCCAGCAGCTTGGCGGGTGGCTCGTCAAGGGAGATCTACGAGCAGTACTTC. Its protein is CASSLAGGSSREIYEQYF.